Each of the 32 T cell receptor beta chains below was sequenced from the same sample in a study of T cells in Graves' hyperthyroidism and ophthalmopathy. TCR beta CDR3 regions were amplified from RNA. First-round RT-PCR with HTBI primers amplified the TCR CDR3 region. TCRdb re-called the multiplex PCR reads with MiXCR, one entry per CDR3 protein. The sample has roughly 500,000 distinct CDR3 sequences; 46% are singletons. Sequenced input: peripheral blood or thyroid tissue (not recorded which). These receptors all stem from an adult woman with Graves' disease, either hyperthyroidism or ophthalmopathy (not recorded which).

A word on this clonotype: This could be a read error, since a much larger clone is one nucleotide away. The gene calls are TRBV14 and TRBJ2-7; D possibly corresponds to TRBD1 (6 bases). The CDR3 runs 15 residues. Looked up from germline, CDR1 is SGHDN and CDR2 is FVKESK. The chain's CDR3 is CAGSHAQGFSYEQYF. The CDR3 nucleotides are TGTGCCGGCAGTCATGCCCAGGGGTTCTCCTACGAGCAGTACTTC.

With regard to this clonotype: A much larger clone is a single base away; this may be a read error. DNA for the CDR3: TGCAGTGCTTCCGGGGCTAGCGTCTTTGGAGGGTCCTACGAGCAGTACTTC. Encoded protein: CSASGASVFGGSYEQYF. The chain links TRBV20-1 to TRBJ2-7; maybe TRBD2 (6 bases). The CDR3 is 17 amino acids. Germline CDR1 DFQATT, CDR2 SNEGSKA (reference sequence). V lost 5 bases and J lost 1, with 24 bases in between.

The genes are TRBV5-1 and TRBJ2-7; D perhaps matches TRBD2 (5 bases). Trimming left V 5 bases short and J 7 bases short, with 16 bases between. This CDR3 has 13 residues. CDR1 and CDR2 from the germline V gene are SGHRS and YFSETQ. In DNA, the CDR3 is TGCGCCAGCAGTCTAAGCTTCCCGGGGGAGCAGTACTTC. This gives the protein CASSLSFPGEQYF.

This clonotype was detected ten times or more. The V gene is TRBV5-1, the J gene TRBJ2-7; the match to TRBD2 covers 8 bases. Unmatched junction bases numbered 12, after V lost 4 bases and J lost 9 bases. Germline lookup yields CDR1 SGHRS and CDR2 YFSETQ. The CDR3 length is 14 residues. CDR3 protein: CASSPGTRNMWQYF. Written as DNA, the CDR3 is TGCGCCAGCAGCCCGGGGACTAGGAATATGTGGCAGTACTTC.

The chain uses TRBV5-1 and TRBJ2-7; weak D call: TRBD2 (6 bases). Trimming cost V 2 bases and J 1 base, with 16 bases left between them. The CDR3 runs to 16 residues. Per germline, CDR1 SGHRS and CDR2 YFSETQ. The CDR3 loop is CASSFGRGPSSYEQYF. CDR3 DNA sequence: TGCGCCAGCAGCTTCGGGAGAGGACCCTCTTCCTACGAGCAGTACTTC.

V usage is TRBV20-1 and J usage is TRBJ1-2; D might be TRBD1 (5 bases). V lost 1 base and J lost 8, with 17 bases in between. The CDR3 totals 14 residues. The germline V gene encodes CDR1 DFQATT and CDR2 SNEGSKA (reference sequence). This CDR3 is CSARGGPSVVGYTF. The CDR3 DNA is TGCAGTGCTAGAGGGGGCCCCTCTGTCGTCGGCTACACCTTC.

V gene TRBV28 combines with J gene TRBJ1-1; D not certain. Germline V lookup: CDR1 MDHEN, CDR2 SYDVKM. V was clipped by 3 bases and J by 0 bases, with 17 bases between them. This CDR3 has 17 residues. CDR3 sequence reads: CASSFGVRSPMNTEAFF. The CDR3 DNA follows: TGTGCCAGCAGTTTTGGGGTCCGGAGCCCCATGAACACTGAAGCTTTCTTT.

This clonotype was observed at least ten times. This chain links TRBV7-2 with TRBJ2-7; 10 nucleotides agree with TRBD2. This CDR3 comprises 14 residues. The germline V gene has CDR1 SGHTA and CDR2 FQGNSA. With V trimmed by 5 bases and J by 2 bases, 3 bases remained unmatched. CDR3 bases: TGTGCCAGCAGCCGGACTAGCGGACCCTACGAGCAGTACTTC. The encoded protein is CASSRTSGPYEQYF.

In this sample, this clonotype turned up a few times. This may arise from a read error, as a much more abundant clone is one base away. The CDR3 here is CASRVQGFGTKTSGRADEQYF. In nucleotides, the CDR3 is TGTGCCAGCAGGGTCCAAGGATTCGGGACGAAGACTAGCGGGAGGGCTGACGAGCAGTACTTC. The chain couples TRBV7-2 to TRBJ2-7, with 14 bases aligning to TRBD2. The germline gives CDR1 SGHTA, CDR2 FQGNSA. V dropped 6 bases and J dropped 5; count of bases not matched to a gene: 24. The CDR3 covers 21 residues.

The rearrangement links TRBV9 to TRBJ1-4; D unclear. The CDR3 consists of 13 residues. Trimming left V 0 bases short and J 11 bases short, with 11 bases between. Germline V gene data show CDR1 as SGDLS and CDR2 as YYNGEE. The chain's CDR3 is CASSVGPPGKLFF. CDR3 nucleotides: TGTGCCAGCAGCGTAGGCCCCCCGGGGAAACTGTTTTTT. Combining the CDR3 with reference TRBV9 and TRBJ1-4 gives the whole variable domain DSGVTQTPKHLITATGQRVTLRCSPRSGDLSVYWYQQSLDQGLQFLIQYYNGEERAKGNILERFSAQQFPDLHSELNLSSLELGDSALYFCASSVGPPGKLFFGSGTQLSVL.

This sequence joins TRBV24-1 and TRBJ2-7; no definite D call. The V end lost 3 bases, the J end lost 1 base, and 3 bases lay between the germline ends. Germline CDR1 is KGHDR and CDR2 is SFDVKD. This CDR3 region has 12 residues. The CDR3 DNA is TGTGCCACCAGTGATGATTCCTACGAGCAGTACTTC. Amino acids: CATSDDSYEQYF.

The rearrangement links TRBV2 to TRBJ1-1; D is unclear. The CDR3 is 12 residues long. Per germline, CDR1 SNHLY and CDR2 FYNNEI. Trimming removed 1 base from V and 6 bases from J, with 6 bases in between. The chain's CDR3 is CASSEGAAEAFF. DNA of the CDR3: TGTGCCAGCAGTGAAGGGGCGGCTGAAGCTTTCTTT.

This sequence joins TRBV7-7 and TRBJ2-5; D gene ambiguous. Per the germline V gene, CDR1 is SSHAT and CDR2 is FNYEAQ (reference sequence). The CDR3 has 10 residues. The CDR3 coding sequence is TGTGCTAGTAAGAAAGAGACCCAGTACTTC. The encoded protein is CASKKETQYF.

This clonotype was found many times. The rearrangement links TRBV12-3 or TRBV12-4 to TRBJ1-2, with TRBD1 as a possible D gene (5 bases). This CDR3 has 14 amino acids. Deletions cut 1 base from V and 4 bases from J, with 10 bases between. The CDR3 spells CASSLGGIGYGYTF. The CDR3 nucleotides are TGTGCCAGCAGTTTAGGGGGGATTGGCTATGGCTACACCTTC.

This chain links TRBV7-8 with TRBJ1-1, with D possibly matching TRBD1 (5 bases). The CDR3 is 19 amino acids. Per the germline V gene, CDR1 is SGHVS and CDR2 is FQNEAQ. The V and J ends lost 4 bases and 1 base respectively, with 25 bases between them. In DNA, the CDR3 is TGTGCCAGCAGCTCCCCGGTGTATTCTGTCCTGAGGGGGAACACTGAAGCTTTCTTT. Amino acids: CASSSPVYSVLRGNTEAFF.

This clonotype was recorded many times. The J gene is TRBJ1-5, the V gene TRBV7-8; 8 nucleotides match TRBD1. The CDR3 extends over 18 amino acids. Germline V gene sequence: CDR1 SGHVS, CDR2 FQNEAQ. J lost 0 bases, V lost 3 bases, and 10 bases had no gene match. CDR3 DNA: TGTGCCAGCAGCTTTTGGACAGGGACCACCTATAGCAATCAGCCCCAGCATTTT. Protein product: CASSFWTGTTYSNQPQHF.

The chain couples TRBV29-1 to TRBJ1-5; a weak D match, TRBD1 (5 bases). The V and J ends lost 8 bases and 1 base respectively, with 9 bases between them. The germline V gene has CDR1 SQVTM and CDR2 ANQGSEA. CDR3 length equals 12 residues. CDR3 in amino acids: CSWGGSNQPQHF. CDR3 coding DNA: TGCAGCTGGGGGGGGAGCAATCAGCCCCAGCATTTT.

The CDR3 sequence: CATSDTGQDTEAFF. The CDR3 nucleotides are TGTGCCACCAGTGACACGGGACAGGACACTGAAGCTTTCTTT. The chain couples TRBV24-1 to TRBJ1-1; 8 nucleotides line up with TRBD1. With 4 bases clipped from V and 3 bases from J, the junction kept 3 bases outside the gene matches. The CDR3 length is 14 residues. Germline CDR1 is KGHDR and CDR2 is SFDVKD.

This clonotype showed up just a few times. The genes are TRBV7-9 and TRBJ1-6; perhaps TRBD1 as D (5 bases). CDR1 and CDR2 (germline): SEHNR, FQNEAQ (reference sequence). This CDR3 spans 15 amino acids. The V end lost 1 base, the J end lost 6 bases, and 10 bases lay between the germline ends. CDR3 coding DNA: TGTGCCAGCAGCTTAGGGGGCAGGAGTAATTCACCCCTCCACTTT. It yields the protein CASSLGGRSNSPLHF.

This chain uses TRBV10-2 with TRBJ2-7, with D hard to call. Germline CDR1 WSHSY, CDR2 SAAADI. V lost 2 bases and J lost 6, with 14 bases in between. This CDR3 is 14 amino acids long. DNA of the CDR3: TGCGCCAGCAGTGAGCGGTCGGGCAGGACCGAGCAGTACTTC. Its translation is CASSERSGRTEQYF.

For this clonotype: A read error is possible here, since a much larger clone lies one base away. The chain recombines TRBV7-9 with TRBJ1-1, with 9 bases matching TRBD1. This CDR3 is built from 17 residues. Germline V gives CDR1 SEHNR, CDR2 FQNEAQ (reference sequence). The CDR3 DNA sequence: TGTGCCAGCAGCTACATGGCCGGGACAGGGTTCATCACTGTAGCTTTCTTT. Protein: CASSYMAGTGFITVAFF.

This clonotype has ten or more counts. V is TRBV14 and J is TRBJ1-5; D unresolved. CDR1 and CDR2 (germline): SGHDN, FVKESK. The CDR3 is made up of 14 amino acids. V gave up 1 base and J gave up 4 bases, with 8 bases separating them. The CDR3 coding sequence is TGTGCCAGCAGCCAAGCGCACGGGAATCAGCCCCAGCATTTT. Residues: CASSQAHGNQPQHF.

This clonotype has ten or more counts. This sequence joins TRBV19 and TRBJ2-2; perhaps D is TRBD1 or TRBD2 (6 bases each). Germline CDR1 and CDR2: LNHDA and SQIVND (reference sequence). V dropped 3 bases and J dropped 6 bases, with 17 bases sitting between them. CDR3 length: 16 amino acids. The CDR3 here is CASSIYGGRSAGELFF. Written as DNA, the CDR3 is TGTGCCAGTAGTATTTATGGGGGGCGCAGCGCCGGGGAGCTGTTTTTT.

The chain employs TRBV9 and TRBJ1-5, with no clear D. Germline loops: CDR1 SGDLS, CDR2 YYNGEE. This CDR3 is 15 amino acids long. V was pared by 0 bases and J by 4 bases, with 11 bases between. CDR3 sequence reads: CASSVGPHENQPQHF. CDR3 coding DNA: TGTGCCAGCAGCGTAGGACCCCATGAAAATCAGCCCCAGCATTTT. Combining the CDR3 with reference TRBV9 and TRBJ1-5 gives the whole variable domain DSGVTQTPKHLITATGQRVTLRCSPRSGDLSVYWYQQSLDQGLQFLIQYYNGEERAKGNILERFSAQQFPDLHSELNLSSLELGDSALYFCASSVGPHENQPQHFGDGTRLSIL.

The chain carries TRBV14 and TRBJ1-6; a possible D gene is TRBD1 (5 bases). Germline V gene lookup returns CDR1 SGHDN and CDR2 FVKESK. The CDR3 sequence is 14 residues long. V lost 4 bases, J lost 6 bases, and 10 bases lay in between. The CDR3 DNA reads as TGTGCCAGCAGCCTGACAGCATTTAATTCACCCCTCCACTTT. Amino acid sequence: CASSLTAFNSPLHF.

The chain joins TRBV10-3 to TRBJ2-5; 9 bases fit TRBD2. Germline V gene sequence: CDR1 ENHRY, CDR2 SYGVKD. CDR3 length: 14 amino acids. Trimming at V came to 11 bases and at J to 7 bases, leaving 14 bases not matched to a gene. CDR3 region: CASRGRVGKGTQYF. In DNA, the CDR3 is TGTGCCTCGCGCGGGAGGGTAGGGAAGGGGACCCAGTACTTC.

This clonotype was counted at least ten times. J is TRBJ1-4 and V is TRBV5-6; possibly TRBD1 for D (6 bases). The CDR3 is 17 residues long. The germline V gene encodes CDR1 SGHDT and CDR2 YYEEEE. V was trimmed by 0 bases and J by 6 bases, leaving 18 bases between them. CDR3 DNA sequence: TGTGCCAGCAGCTTGGCCTTAGTGGACAGCAAGGATGAAAAACTGTTTTTT. Translating it yields CASSLALVDSKDEKLFF.

The chain links TRBV12-3 or TRBV12-4 to TRBJ1-2, with TRBD1 matching 7 bases. The CDR3 has 14 residues. The V gene end was trimmed by 6 bases and the J gene end by 8 bases; junction bases not matched to a gene: 12. For the CDR3, the DNA is TGTGCCAGCAGAGACCGGGACAGTTTAATCGGCTACACCTTC. Amino acid sequence: CASRDRDSLIGYTF.

This clonotype was seen many times. V is TRBV20-1 and J is TRBJ1-3, with 9 nucleotides matching TRBD1. The CDR3 extends over 16 amino acids. The junction had 9 bases not matched to a gene; V was cut back by 2 bases and J by 4 bases. Germline loops: CDR1 DFQATT, CDR2 SNEGSKA (reference sequence). The CDR3 is CSARSQGAPSGNTIYF. DNA for the CDR3: TGCAGTGCTAGATCACAGGGGGCGCCCTCGGGAAACACCATATATTTT.

The chain links TRBV10-3 to TRBJ1-3; no reliable D call. V was clipped by 0 bases and J by 8 bases, with 11 bases between them. Germline V gene sequence: CDR1 ENHRY, CDR2 SYGVKD. The CDR3 consists of 14 residues. The CDR3 nucleotides read TGTGCCATCAGTGAGTCGGCGGGGTTGGACACCATATATTTT. It yields the protein CAISESAGLDTIYF.

The chain has TRBV15 and TRBJ2-3, with D perhaps matching TRBD2 (7 bases). CDR1 is LNHNV and CDR2 is YYDKDF in the germline V gene (reference sequence). This CDR3 contains 19 residues. The V end lost 4 bases, the J end lost 3 bases, and 26 bases lay between the germline ends. Written as DNA, the CDR3 is TGTGCCACCAGCACCCTCCGCCGAGGGGGGGCCCCCAGGACAGATACGCAGTATTTT. Translation: CATSTLRRGGAPRTDTQYF.

This clonotype was recorded many times. V and J are TRBV6-1 and TRBJ1-2, with no clear D. The germline CDR1 and CDR2 sequences are MNHNS and SASEGT. This CDR3 spans 15 amino acids. V dropped 2 bases and J dropped 2 bases, with 12 bases sitting between them. CDR3 bases: TGTGCCAGCAGTGAATTGGGAGTCAGGAACTATGGCTACACCTTC. Its translation: CASSELGVRNYGYTF.